This T cell receptor beta chain was profiled in a study of T cell changes during pregnancy in multiple sclerosis. Generated by immunoSEQ multiplex PCR, the TCRdb table keeps only in-frame clones and is missing some. The sample carries about 44,000 clones, 95% to 96% recorded once. Trimming cost V 8 bases and J 4 bases, with 19 bases left between them. The CDR3 is 15 residues long. Germline V lookup: CDR1 MGHRA, CDR2 YSYEKL. The sample consisted of peripheral blood, taken in the second trimester of pregnancy. This chain connects TRBV4-1 to TRBJ2-3; maybe TRBD2 (6 bases). The sequence derives from a female donor with multiple sclerosis, enrolled in a pregnancy study. CDR3 sequence: CASSPAGRSADTQYF. CDR3 coding DNA: TGCGCCAGCTCACCCGCGGGGAGGTCCGCAGATACGCAGTATTTT.